This is a list of T cell receptor beta chains from one sample in a study of early T cells in non-severe SARS-CoV-2 infection. TCRdb reanalysed the 5' RACE reads using MiXCR and keeps one entry per CDR3 protein. The sample carries tens of thousands of distinct CDR3 sequences, 10% recorded once. Sample: whole blood, taken at baseline. All receptors derive from an adult who was a healthcare worker with PCR-confirmed SARS-CoV-2 infection or an uninfected control (not recorded which). The CDR3 runs from the conserved cysteine through the conserved F or W. The D gene is left open where the match is weak. The size of a clone is reported for some rows only, either as once, few or many, or as a class for expanded clones.

d_call	clone_size	v_call	cdr3_length	j_call	cdr3_aa	cdr3_nt
.	many	TRBV9	13	TRBJ2-1	CASSVTVLNEQFF	TGTGCCAGCAGCGTTACAGTCCTCAATGAGCAGTTCTTC
.	few	TRBV7-3	15	TRBJ2-1	CASSPDASSYNEQFF	TGTGCCAGCAGCCCCGACGCGAGCTCCTACAATGAGCAGTTCTTC
.	.	TRBV20-1	12	TRBJ2-7	CSVADGTYEQYF	TGCAGTGTAGCGGACGGAACCTACGAGCAGTACTTC
.	many	TRBV5-1	17	TRBJ2-6	CASSYGHPNSGANVLTF	TGCGCCAGCAGTTATGGACATCCCAACTCTGGGGCCAACGTCCTGACTTTC
TRBD1	once	TRBV11-2	14	TRBJ2-5	CASSLDRSQETQYF	TGTGCCAGCAGCTTGGACAGGTCACAAGAGACCCAGTACTTC
.	.	TRBV6-5	15	TRBJ2-3	CASSSRDFYTDTQYF	TGTGCCAGCAGTTCCCGGGACTTCTACACAGATACGCAGTATTTT
.	few	TRBV5-1	15	TRBJ2-5	CASSPGGQRQETQYF	TGCGCCAGCAGCCCAGGCGGACAACGGCAAGAGACCCAGTACTTC
TRBD1	.	TRBV11-2	15	TRBJ2-2	CASRPQGAGTGELFF	TGTGCCAGCAGACCACAGGGGGCTGGCACCGGGGAGCTGTTTTTT
.	many	TRBV24-1	13	TRBJ2-3	CATSDSQLDTQYF	TGTGCCACCAGTGATTCACAGCTGGATACGCAGTATTTT
.	many	TRBV20-1	14	TRBJ1-2	CSARIGGTNYGYTF	TGCAGTGCTAGAATCGGGGGGACTAACTATGGCTACACCTTC
.	few	TRBV19	16	TRBJ2-2	CASSTDRRLNTGELFF	TGTGCCAGTAGTACCGACAGGCGCCTGAACACCGGGGAGCTGTTTTTT
TRBD2	few	TRBV6-4	16	TRBJ2-1	CASSVSGTSGYNEQFF	TGTGCCAGCAGTGTATCCGGGACTAGCGGATACAATGAGCAGTTCTTC
TRBD1	few	TRBV5-1	15	TRBJ1-6	CASSLEGGEDSPLHF	TGCGCCAGCAGCTTGGAAGGGGGCGAGGATTCACCCCTCCACTTT
.	few	TRBV9	15	TRBJ2-3	CASSARNQVGDTQYF	TGTGCCAGCAGCGCGCGTAACCAGGTCGGAGATACGCAGTATTTT
.	many	TRBV5-4	12	TRBJ2-1	CASSFSYNEQFF	TGTGCCAGCAGCTTTTCCTACAATGAGCAGTTCTTC
TRBD2	.	TRBV3-1	12	TRBJ2-1	CASSRAGERQFF	TGTGCCAGCAGCAGAGCGGGGGAGAGGCAGTTCTTC
.	many	TRBV6-5	18	TRBJ1-1	CASSYEGIPGPMNTEAFF	TGTGCCAGCAGTTACGAGGGCATCCCAGGCCCCATGAACACTGAAGCTTTCTTT
.	many	TRBV7-9	15	TRBJ2-7	CASSPLTSMVYEQYF	TGTGCCAGCAGCCCCCTAACTAGTATGGTCTACGAGCAGTACTTC
.	.	TRBV11-2	16	TRBJ2-7	CASSFGGFGQSYEQYF	TGTGCCAGCAGCTTCGGAGGCTTCGGACAGTCCTACGAGCAGTACTTC
TRBD2	many	TRBV7-3	15	TRBJ2-5	CASSESGGASETQYF	TGTGCCAGCAGCGAGAGCGGGGGGGCCTCCGAGACCCAGTACTTC
.	few	TRBV7-2	13	TRBJ2-3	CASSLGWGDTQYF	TGTGCCAGCAGCTTAGGGTGGGGAGATACGCAGTATTTT
TRBD2	few	TRBV20-1	14	TRBJ2-1	CSARETSGHNEQFF	TGCAGTGCTAGAGAGACTAGCGGCCACAATGAGCAGTTCTTC
TRBD2	few	TRBV5-1	16	TRBJ2-5	CASSVTSGGIQETQYF	TGCGCCAGCAGCGTGACTAGCGGGGGGATCCAAGAGACCCAGTACTTC
.	.	TRBV5-1	14	TRBJ2-7	CASSLVSGYDEQYF	TGCGCCAGCAGCTTAGTATCAGGGTACGACGAGCAGTACTTC
.	.	TRBV6-2/TRBV6-3	13	TRBJ2-3	CASSRLSRDTQYF	TGTGCCAGCAGCCGGCTGTCGAGAGATACGCAGTATTTT
.	many	TRBV7-2	11	TRBJ2-3	CASSVVDTQYF	TGTGCCAGCAGCGTCGTGGATACGCAGTATTTT
.	once	TRBV5-6	11	TRBJ1-1	CASLGFTEAFF	TGTGCCAGTCTAGGTTTCACTGAAGCTTTCTTT
TRBD1	many	TRBV13	17	TRBJ1-3	CASSLSSGTASGNTIYF	TGTGCCAGCAGCTTGTCGTCAGGGACAGCCTCTGGAAACACCATATATTTT
TRBD2	.	TRBV7-9	14	TRBJ2-4	CASSLAFSGDLQYF	TGTGCCAGCAGCTTAGCTTTTAGCGGGGACCTTCAGTACTTC
.	many	TRBV19	13	TRBJ1-5	CASSRGRGQPQHF	TGTGCCAGTAGTCGGGGACGCGGTCAGCCCCAGCATTTT
TRBD2	.	TRBV6-2/TRBV6-3	16	TRBJ2-4	CASSTGGLLAKNIQYF	TGTGCCAGCAGCACGGGGGGGCTACTAGCCAAAAACATTCAGTACTTC
.	few	TRBV4-1	14	TRBJ2-7	CASSQAVTGREQYF	TGCGCCAGCAGCCAAGCCGTGACAGGGAGGGAGCAGTACTTC
.	many	TRBV7-2	13	TRBJ2-4	CASSLGVSNIQYF	TGTGCCAGCAGCTTAGGGGTCTCAAACATTCAGTACTTC
.	many	TRBV7-8	11	TRBJ2-7	CASRGMYEQYF	TGTGCCAGCAGGGGGATGTACGAGCAGTACTTC
TRBD2	.	TRBV6-5	15	TRBJ2-1	CASSYSSGVPNEQFF	TGTGCCAGCAGTTACTCTAGCGGGGTACCAAATGAGCAGTTCTTC
TRBD1	.	TRBV6-5	15	TRBJ1-6	CASSSGTGGISPLHF	TGTGCCAGCAGTTCAGGGACAGGGGGCATTTCACCCCTCCACTTT
.	many	TRBV6-2/TRBV6-3	13	TRBJ2-5	CASRPDGQETQYF	TGTGCCAGCCGACCGGACGGCCAAGAGACCCAGTACTTC
.	few	TRBV9	11	TRBJ2-5	CASGLEETQYF	TGTGCCAGCGGTCTTGAAGAGACCCAGTACTTC
.	few	TRBV30	11	TRBJ2-2	CAWTEDGELFF	TGTGCCTGGACAGAGGACGGGGAGCTGTTTTTT
TRBD2	many	TRBV11-2	16	TRBJ2-1	CASSSTPGGSHNEQFF	TGTGCCAGCAGCTCGACCCCGGGGGGTTCGCACAATGAGCAGTTCTTC
TRBD1	few	TRBV12-3/TRBV12-4	13	TRBJ1-5	CASSTGAHQPQHF	TGTGCCAGCAGTACAGGGGCCCATCAGCCCCAGCATTTT
.	many	TRBV9	14	TRBJ2-7	CASSVVETGAEQYF	TGTGCCAGCAGCGTAGTTGAGACGGGTGCCGAGCAGTACTTC
TRBD2	.	TRBV2	16	TRBJ2-7	CASSAAASGGPYEQYF	TGTGCCAGCAGTGCGGCCGCTAGCGGGGGGCCCTACGAGCAGTACTTC
.	.	TRBV12-3/TRBV12-4	11	TRBJ2-7	CASSLGSEQYF	TGTGCCAGCAGTTTGGGGAGCGAGCAGTACTTC
.	.	TRBV5-4	14	TRBJ2-2	CASRLGGFTGELFF	TGTGCCAGCAGACTTGGGGGGTTCACCGGGGAGCTGTTTTTT
TRBD1	.	TRBV3-1	16	TRBJ1-3	CASSQPGTGGGNTIYF	TGTGCCAGCAGCCAACCTGGGACAGGAGGGGGAAACACCATATATTTT
TRBD1	.	TRBV19	14	TRBJ2-3	CASSIGQGAVAQYF	TGTGCCAGTAGTATCGGACAGGGGGCAGTTGCGCAGTATTTT
.	.	TRBV12-3/TRBV12-4	13	TRBJ2-3	CASSFFEADTQYF	TGTGCCAGCAGTTTCTTCGAGGCAGATACGCAGTATTTT
TRBD1	few	TRBV7-9	14	TRBJ2-5	CASSLAQGAETQYF	TGTGCCAGCAGCTTAGCTCAGGGGGCAGAGACCCAGTACTTC
TRBD1	.	TRBV29-1	13	TRBJ1-2	CSVSDRGSDGYTF	TGCAGCGTTTCCGACAGGGGGAGCGATGGCTACACCTTC
.	.	TRBV19	13	TRBJ2-1	CASNSEQYNEQFF	TGTGCCAGTAATAGCGAACAGTACAATGAGCAGTTCTTC
.	.	TRBV7-6	14	TRBJ1-6	CASSRNRDNSPLHF	TGTGCCAGCAGCCGGAACAGGGATAATTCACCCCTCCACTTT